The TCR beta chain described here comes from a study of T-cell reconstitution after alpha-beta-depleted transplantation in children. The library targeted TCRbeta and was prepared with unique molecular identifiers. TCRdb reprocessed the PCR reads with MiXCR, giving one entry per CDR3 protein. The data hold 190,000 or so distinct CDR3 sequences, with about 6.8% observed a single time. CDR1 is SGHNT, CDR2 YYREEE, per germline (reference sequence). V was cut by 3 bases and J by 4 bases, with 16 bases left in between. This CDR3 contains 15 residues. This clonotype was seen more than once but under ten times.

The chain links TRBV5-4 to TRBJ2-5; no reliable D call. The TCR was taken from a human donor who donated a stem cell graft to a child with Wiskott-Aldrich syndrome. This material consisted of PBMCs from the stem cell graft donor, taken from the stem cell graft. The CDR3 reads CASSSGHSRAETQYF. CDR3 nucleotide sequence: TGTGCCAGCAGCTCAGGCCACTCCCGAGCAGAGACCCAGTACTTC.